This T cell receptor beta chain was profiled in a study of T cell changes during pregnancy in multiple sclerosis. TCRdb's table, derived via immunoSEQ multiplex PCR, lists solely in-frame clones and lacks some. The repertoire holds about 100,000 clones, approximately 92% seen once, with 1% to 1.5% in the top ten. Germline-derived CDR1 and CDR2 are LNHDA and SQIVND (reference sequence). The CDR3 covers 16 residues. Trimming stripped 3 bases from V and 4 bases from J, with 17 bases between. This receptor was taken from a female donor with multiple sclerosis, enrolled in a pregnancy study. This material consisted of peripheral blood, taken in the second trimester of pregnancy. This chain joins TRBV19 and TRBJ2-3; D unresolved. CDR3 bases: TGTGCCAGTAGTATGAAGGTGGGTATCAGCGCAGATACGCAGTATTTT. Its translation is CASSMKVGISADTQYF. The full variable domain, its missing parts supplied by reference TRBV19 and TRBJ2-3, is DGGITQSPKYLFRKEGQNVTLSCEQNLNHDAMYWYRQDPGQGLRLIYYSQIVNDFQKGDIAEGYSVSREKKESFPLTVTSAQKNPTAFYLCASSMKVGISADTQYFGPGTRLTVL.